Below, 26 T cell receptor beta chains from the same sample are listed, as sequenced in a study of shared clonotypes between healthy human individuals. TCRdb's table, derived via immunoSEQ multiplex PCR, lists solely in-frame clones and lacks some. The sample carries hundreds of thousands of clones, approximately 79% recorded once. Specimen: memory CD4+ T cells sorted from blood. As to subset: CD45RA-negative fraction. Receptors were obtained from a woman aged 25 to 39 in good health.

To note about this clone: The sample has other DNA sequences that encode this CDR3 too. The J gene is TRBJ2-5, the V gene TRBV5-1; D may correspond to TRBD1 or TRBD2 (7 bases each). The CDR3 is made up of 14 amino acids. Germline-derived CDR1 and CDR2 are SGHRS and YFSETQ. The ends were cut back, 3 bases at V and 3 bases at J, with 12 bases in the middle. CDR3 sequence reads: CASSWGGQKETQYF. DNA for the CDR3: TGCGCCAGCAGCTGGGGGGGACAGAAAGAGACCCAGTACTTC.

The CDR3 DNA sequence: TGTGCCAGCTCACCAGTCCGAGACAGTCAGGTTATTGCGCAGTACTTC. Protein: CASSPVRDSQVIAQYF. The chain uses TRBV18 and TRBJ2-7; weak D call: TRBD1 (5 bases). CDR1 and CDR2 from the germline V gene are KGHSH and LQKENI. V lost 2 bases, J lost 9 bases, and 23 bases lay in between. The length of the CDR3 is 16 residues. Filled out from reference TRBV18 and TRBJ2-7, the complete variable domain reads NAGVMQNPRHLVRRRGQEARLRCSPMKGHSHVYWYRQLPEEGLKFMVYLQKENIIDESGMPKERFSAEFPKEGPSILRIQQVVRGDSAAYFCASSPVRDSQVIAQYFGPGTRLTVT.

J is TRBJ1-3 and V is TRBV28; D remains ambiguous. CDR3 length equals 13 residues. Germline loops: CDR1 MDHEN, CDR2 SYDVKM. Trimming removed 6 bases from V and 5 bases from J, with 11 bases in between. CDR3 in DNA: TGTGCCAGCAGATCCGACATCCGAAACACCATATATTTT. It codes for CASRSDIRNTIYF.

This chain joins TRBV18 and TRBJ2-2, with TRBD2 matching 8 bases. Trimming removed 3 bases from V and 5 bases from J; junction bases left unmatched: 5. CDR3 length: 15 amino acids. Germline V gene data show CDR1 as KGHSH and CDR2 as LQKENI. CDR3 residues: CASSPTGGYTGELFF. DNA of the CDR3: TGTGCCAGCTCACCCACGGGAGGGTATACCGGGGAGCTGTTTTTT.

The table lists this clone with a count of one. V usage is TRBV10-3 and J usage is TRBJ1-2, with TRBD1 as a possible D gene (5 bases). The CDR3 sequence is 14 residues long. CDR1 ENHRY and CDR2 SYGVKD come from the germline V gene. V lost 6 bases, J lost 3 bases, and 14 bases lay in between. CDR3 in DNA: TGTGCCATCAGGCCGCAGGGACTGGACTATGGCTACACCTTC. Encoded protein: CAIRPQGLDYGYTF.

The rearrangement joins TRBV11-2 to TRBJ1-2; D unclear. The CDR3 totals 14 residues. Germline assignment: CDR1 SGHAT and CDR2 FQNNGV. Trimming removed 5 bases at V and 1 base at J, with 11 bases between. CDR3 loop: CASSKSTGNYGYTF. CDR3 nucleotides: TGTGCCAGCAGCAAGTCGACGGGTAACTATGGCTACACCTTC.

The CDR3 reads CASTGASGNQETQYF. CDR3 DNA: TGTGCCAGCACGGGGGCTAGCGGAAACCAAGAGACCCAGTACTTC. The chain is built from TRBV2 and TRBJ2-5, with D perhaps TRBD2 (7 bases). The CDR3 consists of 15 residues. Germline V gene lookup returns CDR1 SNHLY and CDR2 FYNNEI. Trimming left V 7 bases short and J 0 bases short, with 15 bases between.

This chain joins TRBV5-1 and TRBJ1-1; 7 bases are a match to TRBD1. CDR3 length: 15 amino acids. Per the germline V gene, CDR1 is SGHRS and CDR2 is YFSETQ. The J segment lost 6 bases and the V segment lost 4 bases, leaving 12 bases of the junction unmatched. CDR3 in DNA: TGCGCCAGCAGCCCAAAAAGGGGGCGGAATTCTGAAGCTTTCTTT. This translates into CASSPKRGRNSEAFF.

This chain links TRBV9 with TRBJ1-5; no clear D. V was cut by 1 base and J by 3 bases, with 5 bases left in between. Germline-derived CDR1 and CDR2 are SGDLS and YYNGEE. The CDR3 has 13 amino acids. The CDR3 here is CASSVSPNQPQHF. For the CDR3, the DNA is TGTGCCAGCAGCGTAAGTCCCAATCAGCCCCAGCATTTT.

A word on this clone: Other DNA sequences in this specimen translate into the identical CDR3. The chain recombines TRBV29-1 with TRBJ2-5; D possibly uses TRBD1 or TRBD2 (6 bases each). Germline CDR1 SQVTM, CDR2 ANQGSEA. V was pared by 5 bases and J by 2 bases, with 9 bases between. CDR3 length: 12 amino acids. The CDR3 protein is CSVRGGQETQYF. CDR3 in DNA: TGCAGCGTTAGAGGGGGGCAAGAGACCCAGTACTTC.

Regarding this clone: The sample carries other DNA sequences with the same CDR3. The chain links TRBV19 to TRBJ1-5; 7 bases align to TRBD1. The junction had 5 bases not matched to a gene; V was cut back by 6 bases and J by 3 bases. The CDR3 is 14 amino acids. Germline CDR1 reads LNHDA; CDR2 reads SQIVND (reference sequence). The CDR3, as DNA: TGTGCCAGTAGCCCCGGACAGGTCAATCAGCCCCAGCATTTT. Protein: CASSPGQVNQPQHF.

V and J are TRBV5-6 and TRBJ1-2; D is unresolved. V shed 0 bases and J shed 7 bases, with 7 bases lying between them. There are 12 residues in the CDR3. The V gene's germline CDR1 is SGHDT and CDR2 YYEEEE. The CDR3 nucleotides read TGTGCCAGCAGCTTGGGGCAGATTGGCTACACCTTC. It specifies CASSLGQIGYTF.

The chain has TRBV28 and TRBJ2-7, with TRBD1 matching over 10 bases. Losses at the gene ends were 8 bases for V and 2 bases for J; bases not matched to a gene: 9. The CDR3 has 15 amino acids. Germline CDR1 is MDHEN and CDR2 is SYDVKM. CDR3 DNA: TGTGCCAGCGGTCCTACGGGACAGGGGACCTACGAGCAGTACTTC. It is translated as CASGPTGQGTYEQYF.

In regard to this clone: Distinct nucleotide sequences in the sample also encode this CDR3. The rearrangement uses TRBV29-1 and TRBJ2-5; D may be TRBD2 (5 bases). Germline lookup yields CDR1 SQVTM and CDR2 ANQGSEA. This CDR3 is 12 amino acids long. Trimming removed 7 bases at V and 2 bases at J, with 11 bases between. This CDR3 reads CSGRGGQETQYF. The CDR3 DNA is TGCAGCGGACGGGGTGGACAAGAGACCCAGTACTTC.

The chain couples TRBV16 to TRBJ1-5; 7 nucleotides align to TRBD1. With 0 bases clipped from V and 6 bases from J, the junction kept 5 bases outside the gene matches. The CDR3 is 15 amino acids. The germline V gene encodes CDR1 KGHSY and CDR2 FQNENV. This chain's CDR3 is CASSQSPGGTQPQHF. The CDR3 DNA sequence: TGTGCCAGCAGCCAATCGCCAGGGGGTACTCAGCCCCAGCATTTT. Drawing the rest from reference TRBV16 and TRBJ1-5, the complete variable domain is GEEVAQTPKHLVRGEGQKAKLYCAPIKGHSYVFWYQQVLKNEFKFLISFQNENVFDETGMPKERFSAKCLPNSPCSLEIQATKLEDSAVYFCASSQSPGGTQPQHFGDGTRLSIL.

This clone occurred many times. V is TRBV19 and J is TRBJ2-2; D is unresolved. The CDR3 is 15 amino acids. V was trimmed by 3 bases and J by 8 bases, leaving 16 bases between them. CDR1 and CDR2 from the germline V gene are LNHDA and SQIVND (reference sequence). Written as DNA, the CDR3 is TGTGCCAGTAGTATCATCCCAAGGGTTCCTGGGGAGCTGTTTTTT. Translated, it gives CASSIIPRVPGELFF.

The rearrangement joins TRBV6-5 to TRBJ1-1, with D possibly TRBD1 on 5 matching bases. The germline CDR1 and CDR2 sequences are MNHEY and SVGAGI. CDR3 length equals 15 residues. Trimming shortened V by 5 bases and J by 3 bases, and 16 bases separated the two germline ends. DNA of the CDR3: TGTGCCAGCAGTCTAAGGACATTACCTGACACTGAAGCTTTCTTT. This codes for CASSLRTLPDTEAFF.

This clone was seen only a few times. V gene TRBV28 combines with J gene TRBJ1-2; D remains ambiguous. CDR1 is MDHEN, CDR2 SYDVKM, per germline. The CDR3 totals 12 residues. V was shortened by 5 bases and J by 8 bases, with 12 bases between the two germline ends. The chain's CDR3 is CASSPTTYGYTF. The CDR3 DNA reads TGTGCCAGCAGTCCTACAACGTACGGCTACACCTTC.

The rearrangement links TRBV15 to TRBJ1-4; 7 nucleotides align to TRBD1. The CDR3 has 15 amino acids. V lost 0 bases, J lost 2 bases, and 0 bases stayed unmatched. Per germline, CDR1 LNHNV and CDR2 YYDKDF (reference sequence). The CDR3 loop is CATSREGGTNEKLFF. CDR3 bases: TGTGCCACCAGCAGAGAAGGGGGCACTAATGAAAAACTGTTTTTT.

This chain joins TRBV27 and TRBJ2-5; perhaps TRBD2 as D (5 bases). The germline V gene encodes CDR1 MNHEY and CDR2 SMNVEV (reference sequence). The V and J ends lost 7 bases and 2 bases respectively, with 23 bases between them. The CDR3 runs 17 residues. CDR3 DNA: TGTGCCAGCATGAGTGGGTGGAGGAGGCGTATACAAGAGACCCAGTACTTC. Translated: CASMSGWRRRIQETQYF.

This clone was seen only once. The same CDR3 also results from other DNA sequences found in this sample. The chain joins TRBV5-4 to TRBJ2-5; 7 nucleotides agree with TRBD1. The V gene's germline CDR1 is SGHNT and CDR2 YYREEE (reference sequence). There are 14 residues in the CDR3. The junction had 4 bases not matched to a gene; V was cut back by 4 bases and J by 1 base. The CDR3 spells CASSHRDSQETQYF. The CDR3 coding sequence is TGTGCCAGCAGCCACCGGGACAGCCAAGAGACCCAGTACTTC.

This chain links TRBV5-8 with TRBJ2-7; D is ambiguous. The CDR3 contains 12 residues. From germline, CDR1 is SGHTS and CDR2 YDEGEE. V shed 0 bases and J shed 3 bases, with 4 bases lying between them. The DNA of the CDR3 is TGTGCCAGCAGCTTGGCGAGCTACGAGCAGTACTTC. Its protein product is CASSLASYEQYF.

As regards this clone: At the DNA level, this CDR3 is encoded by other sequences in the same sample as well. The rearrangement joins TRBV2 to TRBJ2-2; D not certain. The CDR3 runs 14 residues. The germline V gene encodes CDR1 SNHLY and CDR2 FYNNEI. Between the trimmed V and J ends, which lost 3 bases and 3 bases, there was a span of 8 bases. CDR3 in amino acids: CASSEGSYTGELFF. The CDR3 nucleotides are TGTGCCAGCAGTGAGGGAAGTTACACCGGGGAGCTGTTTTTT. Based on the CDR3 plus reference TRBV2 and TRBJ2-2, the full variable domain is EPEVTQTPSHQVTQMGQEVILRCVPISNHLYFYWYRQILGQKVEFLVSFYNNEISEKSEIFDDQFSVERPDGSNFTLKIRSTKLEDSAMYFCASSEGSYTGELFFGEGSRLTVL.

The sample holds one count of this clone. The V and J genes are TRBV30 and TRBJ2-7; TRBD2 aligns across 11 bases. The J segment lost 4 bases and the V segment lost 2 bases, leaving 10 bases of the junction unmatched. Germline CDR1 GTSNPN, CDR2 SVGIG (reference sequence). The CDR3 is made up of 16 amino acids. CDR3 in amino acids: CAWSLQIAGGPYEQYF. The CDR3 bases are TGTGCCTGGAGTTTACAGATAGCGGGAGGGCCTTACGAGCAGTACTTC. Complete variable domain (other parts from reference TRBV30 and TRBJ2-7): SQTIHQWPATLVQPVGSPLSLECTVEGTSNPNLYWYRQAAGRGLQLLFYSVGIGQISSEVPQNLSASRPQDRQFILSSKKLLLSDSGFYLCAWSLQIAGGPYEQYFGPGTRLTVT.

A single count supports this clone. The genes are TRBV28 and TRBJ2-2; D gene ambiguous. Trimming took off 8 bases at V and 2 bases at J, with 6 bases between the two ends. The CDR3 runs to 12 residues. Germline loops: CDR1 MDHEN, CDR2 SYDVKM. CDR3 loop: CASQYNTGELFF. For the CDR3, the DNA is TGTGCCAGCCAGTATAACACCGGGGAGCTGTTTTTT. Using reference TRBV28 and TRBJ2-2 for the parts outside the CDR3, the full variable domain is DVKVTQSSRYLVKRTGEKVFLECVQDMDHENMFWYRQDPGLGLRLIYFSYDVKMKEKGDIPEGYSVSREKKERFSLILESASTNQTSMYLCASQYNTGELFFGEGSRLTVL.

The rearrangement links TRBV30 to TRBJ2-3; the D call may be TRBD1 or TRBD2 (5 bases each). The CDR3 length is 14 residues. Trimming took off 7 bases at V and 0 bases at J, with 14 bases between the two ends. Per germline, CDR1 GTSNPN and CDR2 SVGIG (reference sequence). DNA for the CDR3: TGTGCCTCAACTCGAGGGGTTAGCACAGATACGCAGTATTTT. It specifies CASTRGVSTDTQYF.